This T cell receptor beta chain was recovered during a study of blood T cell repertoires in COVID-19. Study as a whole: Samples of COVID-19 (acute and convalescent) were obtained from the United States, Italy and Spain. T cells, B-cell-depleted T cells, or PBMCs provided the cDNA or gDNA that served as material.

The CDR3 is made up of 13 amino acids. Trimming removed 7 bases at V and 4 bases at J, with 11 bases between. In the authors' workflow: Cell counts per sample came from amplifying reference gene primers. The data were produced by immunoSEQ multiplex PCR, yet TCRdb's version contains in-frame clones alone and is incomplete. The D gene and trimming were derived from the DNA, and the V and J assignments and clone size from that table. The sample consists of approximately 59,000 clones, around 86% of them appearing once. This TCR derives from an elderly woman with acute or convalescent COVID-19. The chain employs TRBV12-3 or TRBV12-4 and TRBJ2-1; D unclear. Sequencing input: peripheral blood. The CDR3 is CASTLSGYNEQFF. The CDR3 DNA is TGTGCCAGCACTCTTTCCGGGTACAATGAGCAGTTCTTC.